The 4 T cell receptor beta chains presented below share a single source sample, sequenced in a study of cytomegalovirus exposure and HLA in healthy donors. PCR primers comprised 60 Vbeta and 13 Jbeta primers. Clones were sequenced by immunoSEQ multiplex PCR, and TCRdb holds only the in-frame ones, with some missing. The table records some 190,000 clones, roughly 80% of them present only once. What was sequenced was PBMCs. The origin of the receptors is a girl aged 5-17 years in good health and CMV-seropositive.

V usage is TRBV4-2 and J usage is TRBJ2-2, with 9 positions matching TRBD2. CDR3 size: 15 residues. Germline assignment: CDR1 LGHNA and CDR2 YNFKEQ. Trimming removed 4 bases from V and 6 bases from J; junction bases left unmatched: 6. CDR3 sequence reads: CASSRSGTSSGELFF. The CDR3 DNA sequence: TGTGCCAGCAGCCGGTCCGGGACTAGCTCCGGGGAGCTGTTTTTT.

The V and J genes are TRBV19 and TRBJ2-7, with 10 bases lining up with TRBD2. The CDR3 covers 15 residues. With V trimmed by 6 bases and J by 3 bases, 8 bases remained unmatched. Germline V CDR1 and CDR2: LNHDA, SQIVND (reference sequence). CDR3 in amino acids: CASRPGAGGHYEQYF. The CDR3 nucleotides are TGTGCCAGTAGGCCGGGAGCGGGAGGGCACTACGAGCAGTACTTC. Variable domain in full (rest from reference TRBV19 and TRBJ2-7): DGGITQSPKYLFRKEGQNVTLSCEQNLNHDAMYWYRQDPGQGLRLIYYSQIVNDFQKGDIAEGYSVSREKKESFPLTVTSAQKNPTAFYLCASRPGAGGHYEQYFGPGTRLTVT.

V is TRBV10-3 and J is TRBJ2-7, with 10 bases that match TRBD2. With V trimmed by 3 bases and J by 3 bases, 5 bases remained unmatched. CDR1 and CDR2 from the germline V gene are ENHRY and SYGVKD. The CDR3 extends over 15 amino acids. The CDR3 here is CAISEGPSGSYEQYF. The CDR3 DNA reads TGTGCCATCAGTGAAGGTCCTAGCGGGAGCTACGAGCAGTACTTC.

V gene TRBV27 combines with J gene TRBJ2-1; 8 positions agree with TRBD2. Trimming at V came to 5 bases and at J to 4 bases, leaving 10 bases not matched to a gene. The germline CDR1 and CDR2 sequences are MNHEY and SMNVEV (reference sequence). The CDR3 extends over 16 amino acids. CDR3 coding DNA: TGTGCCAGCAGTCCAAGATGGTCTAGCGGGTACAATGAGCAGTTCTTC. Amino acids: CASSPRWSSGYNEQFF.